This T cell receptor beta chain was observed in a study of blood T cell repertoires in COVID-19. Study-level background: COVID-19 samples collected from the United States, Italy and Spain covered acute and convalescent phases.

Everyone who took part was roughly 18 to 89 years old, and they came from 24 US areas. The study assigned cohorts using participant-reported clinical history. Resolution of symptoms, clearance, or two negative PCRs was present in recovered Cohort 3 donors. Data came from immunoSEQ multiplex PCR; TCRdb stores just in-frame clones and leaves some out. Among roughly 500,000 clones listed, about 88% were seen once. The CDR3 covers 11 residues. CDR1 and CDR2 (germline): SQVTM, ANQGSEA. Trimming cost V 3 bases and J 7 bases, with 9 bases left between them. The gene calls are TRBV29-1 and TRBJ1-2; D gene ambiguous. The sample taken for sequencing was PBMCs or T cells enriched from blood (not recorded which). The sequence derives from a woman between 55 and 75 years old who had recovered from COVID-19. CDR3 DNA sequence: TGCAGCGTTGAGGGTGGAGGTGGCTACACCTTC. Protein: CSVEGGGGYTF. Together with reference TRBV29-1 and TRBJ1-2, the CDR3 gives the full variable domain: SAVISQKPSRDICQRGTSLTIQCQVDSQVTMMFWYRQQPGQSLTLIATANQGSEATYESGFVIDKFPISRPNLTFSTLTVSNMSPEDSSIYLCSVEGGGGYTFGSGTRLTVV.